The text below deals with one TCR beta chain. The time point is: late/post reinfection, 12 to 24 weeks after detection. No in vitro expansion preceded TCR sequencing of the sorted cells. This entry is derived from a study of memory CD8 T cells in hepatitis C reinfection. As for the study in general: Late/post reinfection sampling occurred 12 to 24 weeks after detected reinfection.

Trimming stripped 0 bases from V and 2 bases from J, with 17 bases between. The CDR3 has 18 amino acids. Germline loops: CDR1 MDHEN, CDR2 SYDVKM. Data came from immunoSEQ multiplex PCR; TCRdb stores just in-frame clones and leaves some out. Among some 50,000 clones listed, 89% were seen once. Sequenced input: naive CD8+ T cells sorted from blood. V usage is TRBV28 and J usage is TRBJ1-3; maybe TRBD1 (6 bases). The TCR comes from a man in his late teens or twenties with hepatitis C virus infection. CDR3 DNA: TGTGCCAGCAGTTTATGGCCCCCCGACTACAGGGCTGGAAACACCATATATTTT. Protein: CASSLWPPDYRAGNTIYF.